Below, 13 T cell receptor beta chains from the same sample are listed, as sequenced in a study of T cells after yellow fever vaccination. TCRdb processed the 5' RACE reads anew with MiXCR; each CDR3 protein has one entry. The sample records under 400,000 distinct CDR3 sequences, around 10% being singletons. The material was PBMCs, obtained on the day of the first yellow fever vaccination. The receptors come from a man in his late teens or twenties who received the YFV17D yellow fever vaccine.

This clonotype came up a few times. This chain joins TRBV20-1 and TRBJ1-5; possibly TRBD1 for D (5 bases). The CDR3 spans 14 residues. In germline, CDR1 is DFQATT, CDR2 SNEGSKA (reference sequence). The ends were cut back, 0 bases at V and 7 bases at J, with 13 bases in the middle. CDR3 sequence reads: CSARDPQGRQPQHF. CDR3 DNA sequence: TGCAGTGCTAGAGATCCTCAGGGCCGACAGCCCCAGCATTTT.

The chain uses TRBV9 and TRBJ2-5, with D perhaps TRBD1 or TRBD2 (6 bases each). Germline CDR1 SGDLS, CDR2 YYNGEE. The CDR3 runs to 14 residues. The V gene lost 0 bases and the J gene lost 7 bases, with 13 bases spanning the gap. CDR3 region: CASSVVGGGGTQYF. DNA of the CDR3: TGTGCCAGCAGCGTAGTCGGCGGAGGGGGGACCCAGTACTTC.

This sequence joins TRBV4-3 and TRBJ1-5; D ambiguous. V was pared by 8 bases and J by 0 bases, with 20 bases between. Per the germline V gene, CDR1 is LGHNA and CDR2 is YSLEER. The CDR3 is 17 residues long. This CDR3 reads CASPPRSLSYSNQPQHF. CDR3 DNA sequence: TGCGCCAGCCCACCACGTTCCCTCTCATATAGCAATCAGCCCCAGCATTTT.

The rearrangement links TRBV19 to TRBJ1-2, with a possible D match to TRBD1 (5 bases). The length of the CDR3 is 14 residues. Trimming removed 6 bases from V and 4 bases from J, with 15 bases in between. The germline CDR1 and CDR2 sequences are LNHDA and SQIVND (reference sequence). The DNA for the CDR3 is TGTGCCAGTAGCTCACCGGGGGGTACCTATGGCTACACCTTC. Amino acid sequence: CASSSPGGTYGYTF.

This clonotype has a handful of counts. The V gene is TRBV6-5, the J gene TRBJ1-6, with a possible D match to TRBD1 (5 bases). The CDR3 is made up of 14 amino acids. From germline, CDR1 is MNHEY and CDR2 SVGAGI. The ends were cut back, 2 bases at V and 9 bases at J, with 11 bases in the middle. CDR3 sequence reads: CASSYDRQSSPLHF. The CDR3 region has the DNA TGTGCCAGCAGTTACGACAGACAGTCTTCACCCCTCCACTTT.

The V gene is TRBV14, the J gene TRBJ2-2; D remains ambiguous. The CDR3 sequence is 13 residues long. V dropped 4 bases and J dropped 7 bases, with 10 bases sitting between them. CDR1 is SGHDN, CDR2 FVKESK, per germline. For the CDR3, the DNA is TGTGCCAGCAGCCCCCGGACGGGCGGGGAGCTGTTTTTT. Protein sequence: CASSPRTGGELFF.

This clonotype has more than one count but fewer than ten. V usage is TRBV5-1 and J usage is TRBJ1-5; D possibly corresponds to TRBD1 (5 bases). The CDR3 sequence is 15 residues long. Germline lookup yields CDR1 SGHRS and CDR2 YFSETQ. V shed 4 bases and J shed 3 bases, with 14 bases lying between them. The CDR3 DNA reads TGCGCCAGCAGCATAGAGGGGCTCCTCAATCAGCCCCAGCATTTT. Residues: CASSIEGLLNQPQHF.

This clonotype has a handful of counts. The chain carries TRBV2 and TRBJ2-7, with 12 bases that match TRBD2. Germline V lookup: CDR1 SNHLY, CDR2 FYNNEI. Trimming cost V 7 bases and J 1 base; bases outside gene matches: 5. The CDR3 consists of 15 residues. The CDR3 DNA follows: TGTGCCAGCACTCCGACTAGCGGGGGATCCTACGAGCAGTACTTC. Amino acid sequence: CASTPTSGGSYEQYF.

The V call is TRBV29-1, the J call TRBJ2-3; 10 nucleotides agree with TRBD2. Germline V gene lookup returns CDR1 SQVTM and CDR2 ANQGSEA. J was trimmed by 3 bases and V by 2 bases; bases with no gene match: 8. This CDR3 spans 16 amino acids. CDR3 region: CSVEPSSGRFTDTQYF. In nucleotides, the CDR3 is TGCAGCGTTGAACCATCTAGCGGGAGATTTACAGATACGCAGTATTTT.

V usage is TRBV5-1 and J usage is TRBJ1-1, with a tentative D call TRBD1 (6 bases). Germline assignment: CDR1 SGHRS and CDR2 YFSETQ. With 2 bases removed from V and 8 bases from J, the gap between germline ends came to 28 bases. The CDR3 runs to 18 residues. This chain's CDR3 is CASSFWGRGSQGPEEAFF. In DNA form, the CDR3 reads TGCGCCAGCAGCTTCTGGGGACGGGGCTCTCAGGGGCCAGAAGAAGCTTTCTTT.

This clonotype has a handful of counts. The rearrangement links TRBV29-1 to TRBJ1-1; D is possibly TRBD1 (5 bases). V lost 4 bases, J lost 3 bases, and 9 bases lay in between. CDR3 length: 12 residues. Germline loops: CDR1 SQVTM, CDR2 ANQGSEA. The CDR3 bases are TGCAGCGTTGTGAGAGGGGACACTGAAGCTTTCTTT. Protein: CSVVRGDTEAFF.

This sequence joins TRBV5-1 and TRBJ1-6; D unresolved. The ends were cut back, 2 bases at V and 7 bases at J, with 13 bases in the middle. The CDR3 is 15 amino acids. Germline assignment: CDR1 SGHRS and CDR2 YFSETQ. The CDR3 DNA is TGCGCCAGCAGCTTACAGCGCTTCCCCAATTCACCCCTCCACTTT. Amino acid sequence: CASSLQRFPNSPLHF. The full variable domain, rest sourced from reference TRBV5-1 and TRBJ1-6, is KAGVTQTPRYLIKTRGQQVTLSCSPISGHRSVSWYQQTPGQGLQFLFEYFSETQRNKGNFPGRFSGRQFSNSRSEMNVSTLELGDSALYLCASSLQRFPNSPLHFGNGTRLTVT.

Only a few counts were recorded for this clonotype. The gene calls are TRBV7-2 and TRBJ1-2; TRBD1 aligns across 7 bases. From germline, CDR1 is SGHTA and CDR2 FQGNSA. CDR3 length: 13 residues. V lost 5 bases and J lost 7; bases outside the gene matches: 7. CDR3 sequence (DNA): TGTGCCAGCAGCGCTGACAGGGAGACTGGCTACACCTTC. It codes for CASSADRETGYTF.